The subject of this entry is one T cell receptor (beta chain). Its antigen is undetermined. The data belong to a study of shared clonotypes between healthy human individuals. The study, taken as a whole, reports: Richness estimates generally favored naive over memory subsets. Four donors held about 5% of naive CD4 clonotypes in common.

Deletions cut 6 bases from V and 8 bases from J, with 20 bases between. This CDR3 spans 15 amino acids. Germline V gene lookup returns CDR1 MNHEY and CDR2 SVGAGI. Assay runs were performed at deep level. Genomic DNA belonging to each subset was distributed in equal measure over several immunoSEQ plates. The table came from immunoSEQ multiplex PCR; TCRdb's copy has only in-frame clones and leaves some out. The sample consists of 2 million to 2.5 million clones, under 95% of them appearing once. The sequence came from a man in his late teens or twenties in good health. Some clones in this sample may be carry-over from other donors' samples. The sample comprised naive CD4+ T cells from PBMCs. The subset is: CD45RA+ positively selected. V gene TRBV6-5 combines with J gene TRBJ1-5; a possible D gene is TRBD1 (5 bases). The chain's CDR3 is CASSLGPGTAKPQHF. The CDR3 DNA sequence: TGTGCCAGCAGCCTTGGCCCGGGGACGGCAAAGCCCCAGCATTTT.